This T cell receptor (beta chain) was recovered during a study of neurological immune-mediated disorders. Study-wide findings and caveats: HTLV-1-associated myelopathy displayed the greatest TCR clonal expansion, and multiple sclerosis exhibited the smallest, lower than that of healthy controls.

Synthesis of cDNA was carried out by template-switch 5'RACE. The reaction used 10-nucleotide random UMIs. TCRdb reprocessed the 5' RACE reads with MiXCR, giving one entry per CDR3 protein. The sample lists tens of thousands of distinct CDR3 sequences; over 9.5% were seen once. This clonotype was found many times. The target antigen is unknown. As healthy controls, volunteers from a blood bank in Maryland, USA, were used. CDR3 length: 17 residues. Germline V gene data show CDR1 as MNHEY and CDR2 as SVGAGI. Trimming cost V 6 bases and J 2 bases; bases outside gene matches: 13. This chain connects TRBV6-5 to TRBJ1-5, with 7 bases fitting TRBD1. This clonotype originated in a man aged 55-75 years in good health. Source material: PBMCs. Here the CDR3 DNA reads TGTGCCAGCAGCCCCCGAGACAGGGAGCCCGGCAATCAGCCCCAGCATTTT. It yields the protein CASSPRDREPGNQPQHF.